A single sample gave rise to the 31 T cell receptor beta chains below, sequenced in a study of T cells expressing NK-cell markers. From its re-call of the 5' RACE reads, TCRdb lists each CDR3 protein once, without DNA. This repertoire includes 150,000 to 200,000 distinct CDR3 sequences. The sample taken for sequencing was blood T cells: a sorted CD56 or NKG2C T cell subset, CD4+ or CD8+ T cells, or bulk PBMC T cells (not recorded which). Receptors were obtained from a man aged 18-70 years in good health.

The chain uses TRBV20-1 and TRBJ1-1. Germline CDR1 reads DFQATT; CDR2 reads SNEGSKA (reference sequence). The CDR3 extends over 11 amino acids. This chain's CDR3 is CSARDRLEAFF.

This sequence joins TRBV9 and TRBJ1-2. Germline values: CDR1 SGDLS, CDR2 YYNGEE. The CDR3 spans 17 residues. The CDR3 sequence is CASSVGFSGTINYGYTF. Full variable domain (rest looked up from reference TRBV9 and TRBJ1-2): DSGVTQTPKHLITATGQRVTLRCSPRSGDLSVYWYQQSLDQGLQFLIQYYNGEERAKGNILERFSAQQFPDLHSELNLSSLELGDSALYFCASSVGFSGTINYGYTFGSGTRLTVV.

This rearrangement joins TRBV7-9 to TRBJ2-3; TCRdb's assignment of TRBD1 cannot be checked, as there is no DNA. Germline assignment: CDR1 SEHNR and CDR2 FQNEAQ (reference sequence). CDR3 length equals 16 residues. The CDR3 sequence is CASSAGTGRYTDTQYF.

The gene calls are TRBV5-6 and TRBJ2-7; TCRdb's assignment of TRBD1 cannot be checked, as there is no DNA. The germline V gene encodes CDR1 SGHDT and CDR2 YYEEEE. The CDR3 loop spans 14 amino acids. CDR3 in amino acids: CASSPGSSSYEQYF.

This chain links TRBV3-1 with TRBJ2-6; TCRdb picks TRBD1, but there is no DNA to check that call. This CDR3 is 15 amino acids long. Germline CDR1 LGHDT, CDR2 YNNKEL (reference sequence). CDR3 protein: CASSPGHAGANVLTF.

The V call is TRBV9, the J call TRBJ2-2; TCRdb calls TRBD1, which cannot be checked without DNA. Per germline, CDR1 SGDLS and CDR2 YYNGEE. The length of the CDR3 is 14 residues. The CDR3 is CASSTTQGTGELFF.

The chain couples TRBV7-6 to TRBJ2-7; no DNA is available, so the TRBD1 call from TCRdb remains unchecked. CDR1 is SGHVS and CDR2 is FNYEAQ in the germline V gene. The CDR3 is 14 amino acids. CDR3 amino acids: CASSLTGGGDEQYF.

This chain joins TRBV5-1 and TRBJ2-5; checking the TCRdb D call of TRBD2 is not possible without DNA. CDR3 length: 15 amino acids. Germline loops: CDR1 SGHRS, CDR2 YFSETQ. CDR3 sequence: CASSLAGGTGETQYF.

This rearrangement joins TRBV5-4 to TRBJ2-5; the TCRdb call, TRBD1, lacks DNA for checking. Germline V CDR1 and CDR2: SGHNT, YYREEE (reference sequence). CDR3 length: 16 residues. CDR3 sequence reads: CASRWTGTGLGETQYF.

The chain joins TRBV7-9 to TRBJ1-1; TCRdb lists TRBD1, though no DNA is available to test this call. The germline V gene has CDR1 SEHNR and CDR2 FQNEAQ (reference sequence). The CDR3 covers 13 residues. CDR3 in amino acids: CASNPGAGGRAFF.

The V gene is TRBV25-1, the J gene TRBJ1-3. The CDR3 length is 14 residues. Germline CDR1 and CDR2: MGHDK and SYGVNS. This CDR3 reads CASRRKGSGNTIYF.

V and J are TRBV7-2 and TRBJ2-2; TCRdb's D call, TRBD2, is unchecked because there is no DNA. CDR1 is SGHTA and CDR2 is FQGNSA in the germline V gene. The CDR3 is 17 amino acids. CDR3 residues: CASSPSVGVTNTGELFF.

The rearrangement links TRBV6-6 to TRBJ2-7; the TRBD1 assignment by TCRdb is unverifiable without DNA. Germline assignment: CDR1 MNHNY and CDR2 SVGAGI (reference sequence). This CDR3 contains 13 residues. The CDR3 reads CASSTGTLDEQYF.

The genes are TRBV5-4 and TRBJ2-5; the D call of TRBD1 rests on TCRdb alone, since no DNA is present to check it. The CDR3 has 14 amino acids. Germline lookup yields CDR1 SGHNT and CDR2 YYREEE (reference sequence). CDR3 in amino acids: CASSFIKRAETQYF.

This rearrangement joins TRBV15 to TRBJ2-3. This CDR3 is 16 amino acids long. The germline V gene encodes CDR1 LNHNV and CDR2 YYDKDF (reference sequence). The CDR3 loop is CATSRGWAEVTDTQYF.

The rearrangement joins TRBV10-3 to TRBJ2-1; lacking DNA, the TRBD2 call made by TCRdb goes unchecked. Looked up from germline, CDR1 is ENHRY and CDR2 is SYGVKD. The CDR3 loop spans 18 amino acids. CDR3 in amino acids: CAISGTGTSGGGHNEQFF.

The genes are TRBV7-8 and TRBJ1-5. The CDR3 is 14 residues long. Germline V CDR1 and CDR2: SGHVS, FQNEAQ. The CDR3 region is CASSSPQGNQPQHF.

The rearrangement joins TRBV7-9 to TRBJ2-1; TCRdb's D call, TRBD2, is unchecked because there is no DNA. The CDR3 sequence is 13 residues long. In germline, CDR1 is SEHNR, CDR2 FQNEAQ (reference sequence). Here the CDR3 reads CASSLGVGSEQFF.

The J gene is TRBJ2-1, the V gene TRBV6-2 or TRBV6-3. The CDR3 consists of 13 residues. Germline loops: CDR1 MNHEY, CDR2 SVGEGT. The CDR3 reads CASSSHLIPEQFF.

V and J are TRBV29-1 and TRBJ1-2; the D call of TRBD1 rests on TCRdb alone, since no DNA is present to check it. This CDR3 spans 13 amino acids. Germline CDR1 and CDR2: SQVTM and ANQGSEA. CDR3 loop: CSVRSGTGAGYTF. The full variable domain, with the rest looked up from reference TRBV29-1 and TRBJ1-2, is SAVISQKPSRDICQRGTSLTIQCQVDSQVTMMFWYRQQPGQSLTLIATANQGSEATYESGFVIDKFPISRPNLTFSTLTVSNMSPEDSSIYLCSVRSGTGAGYTFGSGTRLTVV.

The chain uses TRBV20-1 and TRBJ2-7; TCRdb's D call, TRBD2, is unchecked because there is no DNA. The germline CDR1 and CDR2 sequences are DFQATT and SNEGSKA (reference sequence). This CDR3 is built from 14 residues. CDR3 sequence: CSAITSADSYEQYF.

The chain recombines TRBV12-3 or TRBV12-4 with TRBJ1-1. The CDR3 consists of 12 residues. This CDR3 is CASSPRTAEAFF.

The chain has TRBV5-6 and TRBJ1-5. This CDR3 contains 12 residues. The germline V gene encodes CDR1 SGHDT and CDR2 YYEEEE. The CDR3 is CASSKGNQPQHF.

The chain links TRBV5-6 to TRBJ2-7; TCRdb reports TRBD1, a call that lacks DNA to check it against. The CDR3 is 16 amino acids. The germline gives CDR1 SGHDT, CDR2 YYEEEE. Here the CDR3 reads CASSFTGTTAPYEQYF.

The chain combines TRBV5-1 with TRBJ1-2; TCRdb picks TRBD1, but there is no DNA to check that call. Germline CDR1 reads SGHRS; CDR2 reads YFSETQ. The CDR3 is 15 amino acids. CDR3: CASSPAPGWAGGYTF. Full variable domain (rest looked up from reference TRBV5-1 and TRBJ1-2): KAGVTQTPRYLIKTRGQQVTLSCSPISGHRSVSWYQQTPGQGLQFLFEYFSETQRNKGNFPGRFSGRQFSNSRSEMNVSTLELGDSALYLCASSPAPGWAGGYTFGSGTRLTVV.

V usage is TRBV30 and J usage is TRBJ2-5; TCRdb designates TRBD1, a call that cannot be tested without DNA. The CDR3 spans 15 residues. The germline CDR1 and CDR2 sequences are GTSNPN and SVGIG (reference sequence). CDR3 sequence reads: CAWRPWTVYQETQYF.

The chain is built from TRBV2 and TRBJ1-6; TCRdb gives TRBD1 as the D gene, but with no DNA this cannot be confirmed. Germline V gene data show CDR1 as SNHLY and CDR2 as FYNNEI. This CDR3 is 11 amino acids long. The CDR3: CASITGVTLHF.

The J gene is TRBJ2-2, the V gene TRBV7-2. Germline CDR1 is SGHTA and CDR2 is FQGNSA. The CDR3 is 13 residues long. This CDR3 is CASSLLVTGELFF.

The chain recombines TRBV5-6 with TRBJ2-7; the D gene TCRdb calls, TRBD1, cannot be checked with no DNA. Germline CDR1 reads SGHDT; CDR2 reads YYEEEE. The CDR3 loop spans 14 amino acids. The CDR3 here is CASSSIGQGYEQYF.

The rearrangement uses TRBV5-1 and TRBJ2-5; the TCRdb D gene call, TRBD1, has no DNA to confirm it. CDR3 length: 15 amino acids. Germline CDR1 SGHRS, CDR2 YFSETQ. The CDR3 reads CASSFWGATQETQYF.

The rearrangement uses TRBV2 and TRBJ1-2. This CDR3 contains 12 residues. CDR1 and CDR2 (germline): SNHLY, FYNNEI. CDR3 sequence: CASSGNSYGYTF.